The present TCR beta chain was sequenced within a study of cytomegalovirus exposure and HLA in healthy donors. On the study more broadly: The 95 million to 120 million unique TCR beta sequences, from 150 million to 200 million T cells, were found by an earlier analysis.

This cohort consisted of healthy bone marrow donors. The PCR used 60 Vbeta and 13 Jbeta primers. TCRdb's table, derived via immunoSEQ multiplex PCR, lists solely in-frame clones and lacks some. Its listing shows 130,000 or so clones. CDR1 MDHEN and CDR2 SYDVKM come from the germline V gene. The CDR3 extends over 14 amino acids. With 5 bases removed from V and 0 bases from J, the gap between germline ends came to 11 bases. This rearrangement joins TRBV28 to TRBJ2-7; D perhaps matches TRBD2 (6 bases). The sample taken for sequencing was PBMCs. The receptor comes from a man between 18 and 29 years old in good health and CMV-seronegative. The CDR3 DNA reads TGTGCCAGCAGTCCCCGGCGGGGCTCCTACGAGCAGTACTTC. It encodes CASSPRRGSYEQYF.